This entry features one TCR beta chain sequence. The antigen remains undetermined. This sample was taken from a study of cytomegalovirus exposure and HLA in healthy donors. Primers for the PCR totalled 60 Vbeta and 13 Jbeta. Repertoires were generated with immunoSEQ multiplex PCR, while TCRdb's copy carries only in-frame clones and drops some. The sample gives some 120,000 clones, under 85% of which show up once; roughly 9.3% is in the top ten. CDR3 length: 16 amino acids. Trimming cost V 6 bases and J 7 bases, with 22 bases left between them. Germline V lookup: CDR1 MNHNY, CDR2 SVGAGI (reference sequence). Broader study findings: It was in a later analysis that TCR association rates were seen to vary by HLA locus, highest for DRB1 and lowest for HLA-C.

This receptor was taken from a woman aged 45-65 years in good health and CMV-seropositive. Sequenced input: PBMCs. This chain links TRBV6-6 with TRBJ1-5; D perhaps matches TRBD1 (6 bases). Written as DNA, the CDR3 is TGTGCCAGCAGCTTATACAGGGTAAGGTCCAGCCAGCCCCAGCATTTT. This sequence encodes CASSLYRVRSSQPQHF.